The rows below give T cell receptor beta chains drawn from one sample of a study of cytomegalovirus exposure and HLA in healthy donors. Measured with immunoSEQ multiplex PCR; TCRdb has only the in-frame clones, and not every one. The repertoire holds 130,000 or so clones, with 74% as singletons. Sequencing was performed on PBMCs. The receptors shown here come from a man younger than 35 in good health and CMV-seropositive. Both conserved end residues are part of each CDR3. The order of the fields is J gene, clone size, V gene, D gene, CDR3 DNA, CDR3 protein. D genes are given only for firm matches. Clone size appears in some rows only: once, few, many, or a class for an expanded clone.

TRBJ2-7 . TRBV5-1 . TGCGCCAGCAGCTTGAGCGGACCCAGCTCCTACGAGCAGTACTTC CASSLSGPSSYEQYF
TRBJ2-7 . TRBV5-1 . TGCGCCAGCAGCTTGGAACCGACTTCCTACGAGCAGTACTTC CASSLEPTSYEQYF
TRBJ2-3 . TRBV25-1 TRBD2 TGTGCCAGCAGTGAATATCGGCTCGGGGGGTCTAGCACAGATACGCAGTATTTT CASSEYRLGGSSTDTQYF
TRBJ2-2 . TRBV7-7 . TGTGCTAGCAGCTGGGGACAGAACACCGGGGAGCTGTTTTTT CASSWGQNTGELFF
TRBJ2-2 . TRBV27 . TGTGCCAGCAGTCGACAGTACACCGGGGAGCTGTTTTTT CASSRQYTGELFF
TRBJ2-7 . TRBV6-5 . TGTGCCAGCAGTGCGGGACCATGGTCATACGAGCAGTACTTC CASSAGPWSYEQYF
TRBJ2-7 . TRBV21-1 . TGTGCCAGCAGCAAAACAATTCGCCTGGGGCTCTACGAGCAGTACTTC CASSKTIRLGLYEQYF
TRBJ2-2 . TRBV5-1 TRBD2 TGCGCCAGCAGCTCGGGACTAGCGGTTGGCACCGGGGAGCTGTTTTTT CASSSGLAVGTGELFF
TRBJ2-1 . TRBV27 . TGTGCCAGCAGTCCTCGGACGGGAGCCCTTGGGTATGAGCAGTTCTTC CASSPRTGALGYEQFF
TRBJ2-7 few TRBV4-3 . TGCGCCAGCAGCCAAGTCCTAAGCTCCGACCGGGGCTACGAGCAGTACTTC CASSQVLSSDRGYEQYF
TRBJ2-6 . TRBV18 . TGTGCCAGCTCCCTTAACTCTGGGGCCAACGTCCTGACTTTC CASSLNSGANVLTF
TRBJ1-1 . TRBV10-2 . TGCGCCAGTGGACAGAGGAACACTGAAGCTTTCTTT CASGQRNTEAFF
TRBJ2-1 . TRBV19 TRBD1 TGTGCCAGTAGTATCTACTCGGACAGGGAATACGATGAGCAGTTCTTC CASSIYSDREYDEQFF
TRBJ1-5 . TRBV29-1 . TGCAGCGTTGAATGGGGCGGGACCCAGCATTTT CSVEWGGTQHF
TRBJ1-1 . TRBV5-1 TRBD1 TGCGCCAGCAGCTTACAGGGGGCGAGGACTGAAGCTTTCTTT CASSLQGARTEAFF
TRBJ2-5 once TRBV28 . TGTGCCAGCAGTTCTCACCTCCAGACGGGCCAAGAGACCCAGTACTTC CASSSHLQTGQETQYF
TRBJ1-2 . TRBV27 TRBD1 TGTGCCAGCAGTTCGGGACAGCCAATACCAATTTATGGCTACACCTTC CASSSGQPIPIYGYTF
TRBJ2-2 few TRBV7-2 TRBD2 TGTGCCAGCAGCCCGTCACCGGGACTAGCCTCGAACACCGGGGAGCTGTTTTTT CASSPSPGLASNTGELFF
TRBJ1-5 . TRBV7-2 . TGTGCCAGCAGCTCGGCCCGTGTAGGGCAGGGTCAGCCCCAGCATTTT CASSSARVGQGQPQHF
TRBJ2-3 . TRBV7-2 TRBD1 TGTGCCAGCAGCCACCGACAGGGGCCGAATACGCAGTATTTT CASSHRQGPNTQYF
TRBJ2-5 . TRBV25-1 TRBD1 TGTGCCAGCAGTGAACCGACAGGGGTCGGGACCCAGTACTTC CASSEPTGVGTQYF
TRBJ1-4 . TRBV5-1 . TGCGCCAGCAGCGTCAGTGGGAGTAGTGAAAAACTGTTTTTT CASSVSGSSEKLFF
TRBJ1-2 . TRBV15 . TGTGCCACCAGCAGATCGGCTTTGGCGGTAAATAATGGCTACACCTTC CATSRSALAVNNGYTF
TRBJ2-2 . TRBV6-5 . TGTGCCAGCACCCAGGGTTACACCGGGGAGCTGTTTTTT CASTQGYTGELFF
TRBJ1-5 . TRBV6-5 . TGTGCCAGCAGTTACTCGAGGCCAGGCAATCAGCCCCAGCATTTT CASSYSRPGNQPQHF
TRBJ2-3 . TRBV9 . TGTGCCAGCAGCCCGCTCGTGAGTACGCAGTATTTT CASSPLVSTQYF